This entry describes one T cell receptor (beta chain). The antigen it binds to is not known. No much larger clonotype is one base removed from it; base qualities were not supplied. This entry comes from a study of OX40 agonist ivuxolimab in advanced cancers. Describing the broader study: Ivuxolimab, which targeted the costimulatory receptor OX40 (CD134), was an agonistic, fully human IgG2 monoclonal antibody. Intravenous ivuxolimab was administered to patients every 2 weeks at six dose levels: 0.01, 0.1, 0.3, 1.5, 3 and 10 mg/kg. Of the roughly 53 patients in dose escalation, about 20 had hepatocellular carcinoma, around 15 had melanoma, 9 had renal cell carcinoma and 9 had head and neck cancer. In the dose-escalation cohort, over 65% of patients were male, and the mean age was approximately 64 years, with a range of 23 to 79. Prior anti-PD-1, anti-PD-L1 or anti-CTLA-4 therapy was permitted, and checkpoint inhibitors had been received by under 50% of dose-escalation patients. Partial responses occurred in three dose-escalation patients, of whom one had hepatocellular carcinoma and two had cutaneous melanoma. The purpose of peripheral TCRbeta sequencing was to test whether ivuxolimab changed TCR sequence diversity and led to clonal T-cell expansion. The paper reports the monotherapy dose-escalation portion (N of about 50 patients) of the phase I ivuxolimab trial.

To sequence the TCRbeta CDR3 region, genomic DNA was isolated from the sorted cells. The immunoSEQ Assay was used for sequencing of TCRbeta CDR3 regions. Entries here come from immuneACCESS through TCRdb and include only in-frame sequences with V and J called. Some clones fail to appear in such tables; in the studies checked, an unresolved V gene covers under half of the shortfall, and the cause of the remainder is unknown. The sample includes about 23,000 clones, with 80% to 85% observed a single time. About 14% of the sample is held by the ten biggest clonotypes. Patients with a history of autoimmune disease or receiving systemic immunosuppression were excluded from the trial. Peripheral blood for TCR sequencing was collected from all dose cohorts at baseline, on cycle 4 day 1, and on cycle 7 day 1. Samples were obtained from an open-label, multicenter, first-in-human phase I dose-escalation trial of ivuxolimab. The trial enrolled adults with locally advanced or metastatic head and neck squamous cell, hepatocellular, melanoma or renal cell carcinoma. Before TCR sequencing, CD4+ and CD8+ T cells were separately sorted from peripheral blood.

What the research found in general, with its limitations: The antigen specificity of the peripheral T cells that underwent clonal expansion was not determined. On average, CD8+ T cells showed more expanded clones than CD4+ T cells after ivuxolimab. At doses from 0.1 to 3.0 mg/kg, clonal expansion was seen in both CD4+ and CD8+ blood T cells between baseline and week 6. Low levels of normalized T-cell clonal expansion were also seen in some patients who did not respond. In partial responders in the 0.1-3.0 mg/kg groups, normalized peripheral clonal expansion was found to be among the lowest, especially among CD8+ T cells.

The TCR originated in an adult with an advanced solid tumor such as melanoma, head and neck, liver or kidney cancer. Sequences were derived from CD4+ or CD8+ T cells sorted from blood, sampled in a trial of the OX40 agonist ivuxolimab.

The CDR3 region has the sequence CASSRITSGANNEQFF. DNA sequence: TGCGCCAGCAGCCGGATTACTAGCGGGGCGAACAATGAGCAGTTCTTC. The chain couples TRBV4-3 to TRBJ2-1, and TRBD2 matches 10 of the central bases. CDR1 and CDR2 are read off the germline V gene as LGHNA and YSLEER. The cysteine opens and the phenylalanine closes a CDR3 of 16 amino acids. Only the CDR3 portion is preserved as DNA: 48 bases, with reading frame beginning at the first base. The germline V end is reduced by 4 bases and the J end by 5 bases; junction bases left unmatched: 8.